This T cell receptor beta chain was identified during a study of blood T cell repertoires in COVID-19. Study in general: Sites across the United States, Italy and Spain contributed samples from acute and convalescent COVID-19.

Looked up from germline, CDR1 is LNHDA and CDR2 is SQIVND (reference sequence). Trimming removed 4 bases at V and 1 base at J, with 9 bases between. The length of the CDR3 is 14 residues. Study processing details: Amplification of reference gene primers was used by the study to estimate nucleated cell counts. Sequencing used immunoSEQ multiplex PCR; TCRdb keeps in-frame clones, though not all of them. V and J calls and clone size are given by that table; D and trimming were obtained from the DNA. The data hold 150,000 to 200,000 clones, with approximately 84% observed a single time. This clone came up a few times.

The clonotype comes from a woman aged 45-60 years who had recovered from COVID-19. The sequenced sample consisted of PBMCs or T cells enriched from blood (not recorded which). V usage is TRBV19 and J usage is TRBJ2-3, with D perhaps matching TRBD2 (6 bases). The CDR3 DNA sequence: TGTGCCAGTAGTAGCCCGGGGGGCACAGATACGCAGTATTTT. It codes for CASSSPGGTDTQYF.